This TCR beta chain comes out of a study of CD4 and CD8 cells across lung adenocarcinoma regions. TCRdb recomputed calls from the PCR reads with MiXCR, one row per CDR3 protein. The sample has fewer than 20,000 distinct CDR3 sequences; 45% to 60% are singletons. The germline V gene encodes CDR1 MNHNS and CDR2 SASEGT. V was clipped by 8 bases and J by 3 bases, with 25 bases between them. This CDR3 has 17 amino acids. Samples came from patients with localized non-small cell lung adenocarcinoma. This sequence was found in a female donor with lung adenocarcinoma. The CD4 and CD8 labels of this study may be unreliable. The sample was CD8+ T cells from the center of a lung tumor. The chain links TRBV6-1 to TRBJ1-2; no firm D call. DNA for the CDR3: TGTGCCAGCCTTTCCAGGAACTCGTTCCAGGACCACTATGGCTACACCTTC. Translating it yields CASLSRNSFQDHYGYTF.